This T cell receptor beta chain is drawn from a study of blood T cell repertoires in COVID-19 (dated by TCRdb to the early 2020s). Describing the broader study: Samples from collaborators originated in the United States, Italy and Spain and spanned both the acute and convalescent phases of COVID-19. The prospective study material was composed of cDNA or gDNA derived from T cells, B-cell-depleted T cells, or PBMCs. Subjects who had been exposed to COVID-19, were actively infected with it, or had recovered from it provided the deeply sampled blood TCRbeta repertoires that made up the dataset. The repertoires were released in a freely available public database intended as a resource for research on the immune response to SARS-CoV-2. The samples were drawn from two sources: the first 160 participants of the ongoing ImmuneRACE study, and fewer than 1,500 subjects contributed by 6 global collaborators. The sample metadata nearly always contained a de-identified subject ID, COVID-19 status, age in years and sex. Where available, HLA class I and class II types were obtained from metadata supplied by the sample provider rather than from assay-based typing.

The CDR3 sequence holds 14 residues, the cysteine and phenylalanine included. Only the CDR3 region is kept as DNA, spanning 42 bases read in frame from base 1. In the germline V gene, CDR1 corresponds to MDHEN and CDR2 to SYDVKM. The V end gives up 6 bases and the J end 9 bases, leaving 14 bases in the junction not matched to a gene. A single count supports this clone. Its antigen remains undetermined. No base quality values were provided; no much bigger clone lies one nucleotide off. TCRbeta CDR3 regions were amplified from genomic DNA using the immunoSEQ Assay, a bias-controlled multiplex PCR. The paper's data handling went like this. Nucleated cell counts per sample were estimated from amplification of reference gene primers within the assay. To quantify the absolute abundance of each unique TCRbeta CDR3 rearrangement, sequence reads were collapsed and filtered. For each sample, productive Simpson clonality was calculated as the square root of Simpson's diversity index across productive rearrangements. This is the immuneACCESS table as TCRdb keeps it, with only in-frame sequences that have V and J called. A part of the clones is gone; compared with another copy, unresolved V genes explain less than half, and the rest is unexplained. V and J calls plus clone size are reproduced from that table; the DNA served to infer D and trimming. This sample has under 75,000 clones in its table, and roughly 87% of those were observed once. The ten most abundant clones make up roughly 8.8% of the sample.

The collaborating institutions used their own protocols to collect whole blood in K2EDTA tubes. Collaborator samples were shipped for TCRbeta analysis as frozen whole blood, isolated PBMCs, or DNA extracted from either sample type. Results and caveats for the whole study, not just this receptor: How much clinical and demographic metadata was included differed by source and by participant, and the metadata was provided uncurated.

The receptor comes from a man between 50 and 59 years old with active COVID-19. This sequence uses TRBV28 and TRBJ2-7; TRBD1 fits 7 bases in the junction. Input material: peripheral blood. The DNA is as follows: TGTGCCAGCAGGCCTACTCTCAGGGGGTCCGCGCAGTACTTC. Its product reads: CASRPTLRGSAQYF.